This TCR beta chain derives from a study of CD8+CD57+ T cells in acquired aplastic anemia. Study background: DNA recovered from sorted CD4+ and CD8+ cells had a mean of approximately 3 ug. Findings and caveats of the study: Between the patient and control groups, CD8+ Simpson's diversity did not differ significantly. There were 25 to 30 CD8+ CDR3 sequences that occurred in both patients and controls.

CD8+CD57+ cell expansion, shown by flow cytometry, had occurred in the patients selected for sequencing. The blood sampling took place in patients who had so far received no therapy. This clonotype was detected only a few times. Antigen unknown. The germline gives CDR1 SGHVS, CDR2 FQNEAQ. V lost 5 bases to trimming and J lost 6 bases; unmatched junction nucleotides: 4. There are 12 residues in the CDR3. The template used for profiling TCR beta VDJ and CDR3 was genomic DNA. TCRdb re-called the reads through MiXCR, storing one row per CDR3 protein. The data contain about 190,000 distinct CDR3 sequences, 40% to 55% of them singletons.

Sequenced material: sorted CD4+, CD8+, or CD8+CD57+ T cells (not recorded which) from PBMCs. The sequence derives from a human donor with aplastic anemia. This chain links TRBV7-8 with TRBJ2-7, with 7 bases fitting TRBD1. CDR3 amino acids: CASSPGTAEQYF. The CDR3 region has the DNA TGTGCCAGCAGCCCTGGGACAGCCGAGCAGTACTTC. Variable domain in full (rest from reference TRBV7-8 and TRBJ2-7): GAGVSQSPRYKVAKRGQDVALRCDPISGHVSLFWYQQALGQGPEFLTYFQNEAQLDKSGLPSDRFFAERPEGSVSTLKIQRTQQEDSAVYLCASSPGTAEQYFGPGTRLTVT.